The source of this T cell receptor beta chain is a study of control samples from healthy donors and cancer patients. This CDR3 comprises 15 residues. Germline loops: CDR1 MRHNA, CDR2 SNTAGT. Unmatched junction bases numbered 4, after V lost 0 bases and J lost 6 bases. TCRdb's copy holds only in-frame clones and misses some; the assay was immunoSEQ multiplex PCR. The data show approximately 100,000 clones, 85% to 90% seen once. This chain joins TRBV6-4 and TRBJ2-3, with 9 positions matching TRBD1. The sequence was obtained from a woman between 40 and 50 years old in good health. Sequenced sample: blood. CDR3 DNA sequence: TGTGCCAGCAGTGACTCGCGGACAGGGGATGATACGCAGTATTTT. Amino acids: CASSDSRTGDDTQYF.